The source of this T cell receptor (beta chain) is a study of TIL therapy for anti-PD-1-resistant metastatic lung cancer. Study-wide points: The cohort had more treatment-naive, never-smoker and oncogene-addicted patients than typical.

Sequencing used immunoSEQ v3. Assay: immunoSEQ multiplex PCR; the TCRdb copy retains only in-frame clones and omits some. Of about 6,300 clones in the sample, approximately 66% were seen once. Germline V gene sequence: CDR1 SGHNT, CDR2 YYREEE (reference sequence). This CDR3 is built from 17 residues. Unmatched junction bases numbered 11, after V lost 1 base and J lost 6 bases. Stated time point: pre-treatment sample, taken before nivolumab and TIL therapy. Tumor tissue came from excised metastases, mostly pleural nodules or supraclavicular lymph nodes. Tumors were harvested before any PD-1/PD-L1 blockade. Of note for this clone: Its target is unknown.

This TCR derives from a person aged 25 to 85 with non-small cell lung cancer. The chain uses TRBV5-4 and TRBJ2-2; 8 positions agree with TRBD2. This specimen consisted of tumor tissue, obtained at baseline. This chain's CDR3 is CASSLRSGSGRAGELFF. In DNA, the CDR3 is TGTGCCAGCAGCTTGAGATCCGGGAGCGGGAGAGCCGGGGAGCTGTTTTTT.